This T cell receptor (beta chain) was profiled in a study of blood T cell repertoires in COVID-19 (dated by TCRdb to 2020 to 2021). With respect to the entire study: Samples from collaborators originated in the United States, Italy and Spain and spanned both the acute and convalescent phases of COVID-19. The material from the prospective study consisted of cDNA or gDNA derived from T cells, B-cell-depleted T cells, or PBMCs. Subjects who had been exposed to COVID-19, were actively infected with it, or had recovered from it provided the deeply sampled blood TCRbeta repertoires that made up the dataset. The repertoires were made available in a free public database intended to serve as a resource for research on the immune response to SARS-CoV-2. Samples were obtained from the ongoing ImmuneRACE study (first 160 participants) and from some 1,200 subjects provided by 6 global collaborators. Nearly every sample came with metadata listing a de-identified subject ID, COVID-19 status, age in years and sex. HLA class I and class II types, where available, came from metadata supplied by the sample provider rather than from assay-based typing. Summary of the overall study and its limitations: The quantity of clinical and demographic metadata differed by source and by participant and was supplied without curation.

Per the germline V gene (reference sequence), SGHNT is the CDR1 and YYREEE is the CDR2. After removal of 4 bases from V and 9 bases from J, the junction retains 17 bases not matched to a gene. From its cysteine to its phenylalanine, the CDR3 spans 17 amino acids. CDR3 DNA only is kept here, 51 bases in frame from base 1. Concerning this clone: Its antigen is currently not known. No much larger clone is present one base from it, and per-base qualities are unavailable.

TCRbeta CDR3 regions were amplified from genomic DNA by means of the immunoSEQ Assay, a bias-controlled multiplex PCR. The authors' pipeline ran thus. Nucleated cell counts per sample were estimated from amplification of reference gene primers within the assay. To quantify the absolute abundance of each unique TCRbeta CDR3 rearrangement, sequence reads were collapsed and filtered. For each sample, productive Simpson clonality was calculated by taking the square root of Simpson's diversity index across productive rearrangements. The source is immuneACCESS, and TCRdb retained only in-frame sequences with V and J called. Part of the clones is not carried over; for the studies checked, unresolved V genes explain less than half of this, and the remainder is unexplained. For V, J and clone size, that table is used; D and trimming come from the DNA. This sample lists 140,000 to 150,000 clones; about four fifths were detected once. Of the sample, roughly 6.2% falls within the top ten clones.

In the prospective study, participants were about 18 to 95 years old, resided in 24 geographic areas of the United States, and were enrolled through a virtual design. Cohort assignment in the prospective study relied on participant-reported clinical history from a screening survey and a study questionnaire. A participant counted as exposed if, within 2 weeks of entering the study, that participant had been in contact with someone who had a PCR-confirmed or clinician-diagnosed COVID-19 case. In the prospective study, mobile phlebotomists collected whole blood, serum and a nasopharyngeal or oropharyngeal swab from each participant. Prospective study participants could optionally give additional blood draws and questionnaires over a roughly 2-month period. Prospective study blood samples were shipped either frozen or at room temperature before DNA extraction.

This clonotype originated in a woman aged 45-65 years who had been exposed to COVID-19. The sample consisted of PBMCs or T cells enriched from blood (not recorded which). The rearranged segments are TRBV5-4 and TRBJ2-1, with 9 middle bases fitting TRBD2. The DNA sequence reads TGTGCCAGCAGCCCGGGCCCGGCGGGGGGGTTTTCTGGTGAGCAGTTCTTC. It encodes CASSPGPAGGFSGEQFF.